The present entry profiles one T cell receptor (beta chain) with its context. Its target is unknown. These data are taken from a study of cytomegalovirus exposure and HLA in healthy donors. Study at large: The early release's HLA-typed donors yielded roughly 85 million unique TCRs. Regarding the study as a whole: Prior analysis indicated that the majority of TCR beta V segments exhibited productivity approximately 87% or approximately 30% of the time. Based on reports, TCR beta sequences accurately predicted HLA-A and HLA-B alleles for most subjects. The study designated about 160 TCR beta chains cytomegalovirus-associated.

The CDR3 is 15 amino acids. V lost 5 bases to trimming and J lost 2 bases; unmatched junction nucleotides: 6. Germline assignment: CDR1 MNHEY and CDR2 SMNVEV (reference sequence). The PCR was carried out with 60 Vbeta primers and 13 Jbeta primers. Measured with immunoSEQ multiplex PCR; TCRdb has only the in-frame clones, and not every one. The repertoire holds approximately 140,000 clones, 70% to 85% seen once, with less than 2% in the top ten. The source is a woman aged 35 to 49 in good health and CMV-seronegative. Sequencing was performed on PBMCs. The chain combines TRBV27 with TRBJ2-5; 9 positions match TRBD2. CDR3: CASSPQTSGQETQYF. DNA for the CDR3: TGTGCCAGCAGTCCCCAGACTAGCGGACAAGAGACCCAGTACTTC.